One sample yielded the 30 T cell receptor beta chains listed below, sequenced in a study of cytomegalovirus exposure and HLA in healthy donors. Amplification used 60 Vbeta primers and 13 Jbeta primers. Using immunoSEQ multiplex PCR, the repertoire was profiled, and TCRdb retains in-frame clones only, with some absent. The repertoire holds fewer than 150,000 clones, with roughly three quarters as singletons. What was sequenced was PBMCs. The source is a man in his thirties or forties in good health and CMV-seronegative.

This chain links TRBV7-3 with TRBJ2-3; TRBD1 matches 11 bases. This CDR3 is built from 16 residues. The V segment lost 5 bases and the J segment 7 bases; nucleotides outside the gene matches: 11. CDR1 is SGHTA, CDR2 FQGTGA, per germline. The CDR3 coding sequence is TGTGCCAGCAGCCTAAAACCGGGACAGGGGGAAAATACGCAGTATTTT. Protein product: CASSLKPGQGENTQYF.

The chain carries TRBV6-5 and TRBJ2-1; 8 bases agree with TRBD1. Germline CDR1 and CDR2: MNHEY and SVGAGI. V lost 6 bases, J lost 3 bases, and 4 bases stayed unmatched. This CDR3 has 14 amino acids. CDR3 in DNA: TGTGCCAGCAGGGGGGACAGGTTCTACAATGAGCAGTTCTTC. This encodes CASRGDRFYNEQFF.

The CDR3 nucleotides are TGTGCCAGCCACTTAGGGGGGGCGAACACTGAAGCTTTCTTT. Its translation is CASHLGGANTEAFF. V and J are TRBV27 and TRBJ1-1; tentative D call: TRBD1 (6 bases). There are 14 residues in the CDR3. Germline V gene lookup returns CDR1 MNHEY and CDR2 SMNVEV (reference sequence). Trimming left V 8 bases short and J 1 base short, with 14 bases between.

The gene calls are TRBV2 and TRBJ2-5; 8 bases map to TRBD2. The V segment lost 7 bases and the J segment 4 bases; nucleotides outside the gene matches: 5. The length of the CDR3 is 13 residues. Germline CDR1 reads SNHLY; CDR2 reads FYNNEI. CDR3 protein: CASTREGGETQYF. In nucleotides, the CDR3 is TGTGCCAGCACCCGGGAGGGAGGAGAGACCCAGTACTTC.

The chain uses TRBV19 and TRBJ2-7, with D maybe TRBD2 (5 bases). CDR1 is LNHDA and CDR2 is SQIVND in the germline V gene (reference sequence). V was clipped by 1 base and J by 3 bases, with 13 bases between them. The CDR3 is 15 residues long. CDR3: CASSIGGSAGYEQYF. The CDR3 nucleotides read TGTGCCAGTAGTATAGGGGGATCGGCGGGCTACGAGCAGTACTTC.

The V call is TRBV4-1, the J call TRBJ2-4, with D maybe TRBD1 (5 bases). This CDR3 comprises 14 residues. V was trimmed by 2 bases and J by 8 bases, leaving 13 bases between them. Germline lookup yields CDR1 MGHRA and CDR2 YSYEKL. The CDR3 bases are TGCGCCAGCAGCCAAAATAGGGGCCCCTACATTCAGTACTTC. Its translation is CASSQNRGPYIQYF.

The chain recombines TRBV11-2 with TRBJ2-7; perhaps TRBD2 as D (6 bases). V was pared by 7 bases and J by 2 bases, with 18 bases between. The CDR3 totals 15 residues. The germline V gene encodes CDR1 SGHAT and CDR2 FQNNGV. CDR3 loop: CASTPLGGDPYEQYF. For the CDR3, the DNA is TGTGCCAGCACCCCCTTGGGGGGAGACCCCTACGAGCAGTACTTC.

This chain joins TRBV5-1 and TRBJ2-7; the D gene is possibly TRBD1 (6 bases). V was trimmed by 3 bases and J by 5 bases, leaving 15 bases between them. The CDR3 extends over 14 amino acids. Per germline, CDR1 SGHRS and CDR2 YFSETQ. CDR3 loop: CASSSGLGGDEQYF. CDR3 in DNA: TGCGCCAGCAGCTCCGGACTTGGGGGCGACGAGCAGTACTTC. Supplemented by reference TRBV5-1 and TRBJ2-7, the full variable domain reads KAGVTQTPRYLIKTRGQQVTLSCSPISGHRSVSWYQQTPGQGLQFLFEYFSETQRNKGNFPGRFSGRQFSNSRSEMNVSTLELGDSALYLCASSSGLGGDEQYFGPGTRLTVT.

Worth noting for this clone: Within the sample, other DNA sequences also encode this same CDR3. The chain links TRBV5-4 to TRBJ2-7, with a weak D call TRBD2 (6 bases). V shed 2 bases and J shed 6 bases, with 9 bases lying between them. The germline V gene has CDR1 SGHNT and CDR2 YYREEE (reference sequence). The CDR3 runs 12 residues. The CDR3 loop reads CASSLGGLEQYF. Written as DNA, the CDR3 is TGTGCCAGCAGCTTAGGAGGGCTCGAGCAGTACTTC.

This clone has just a few counts. This chain connects TRBV11-3 to TRBJ2-7; TRBD2 matches 7 bases. Germline-derived CDR1 and CDR2 are SGHNT and YENEEA. The length of the CDR3 is 14 residues. V lost 3 bases to trimming and J lost 0 bases; unmatched junction nucleotides: 2. CDR3 DNA: TGTGCCAGCAGCTTCACTAGCGCCTCCTACGAGCAGTACTTC. It codes for CASSFTSASYEQYF.

The chain couples TRBV29-1 to TRBJ2-3; the D is unclear. Germline assignment: CDR1 SQVTM and CDR2 ANQGSEA. Trimming stripped 6 bases from V and 4 bases from J, with 17 bases between. The CDR3 is made up of 14 amino acids. CDR3 sequence: CSVSLIVLADTQYF. The CDR3 DNA is TGCAGCGTCTCCTTGATAGTTTTGGCAGATACGCAGTATTTT.

The chain combines TRBV6-1 with TRBJ2-3; weak D call: TRBD2 (6 bases). The CDR3 contains 16 residues. The V end was cut by 4 bases, the J end by 2 bases, with 16 bases between. Germline V gives CDR1 MNHNS, CDR2 SASEGT. The CDR3 nucleotides are TGTGCCAGCAGTGCTCTAGCGTCCCCACTCACAGATACGCAGTATTTT. This sequence encodes CASSALASPLTDTQYF.

This clone was found a few times. The chain links TRBV27 to TRBJ2-7, with 8 bases lining up with TRBD1. In germline, CDR1 is MNHEY, CDR2 SMNVEV (reference sequence). Trimming took 8 bases from V and 0 from J; bases not matched to a gene: 6. The CDR3 is 14 residues long. CDR3 DNA sequence: TGTGCCAGCGCCCCCGGGACAGGCTCCTACGAGCAGTACTTC. Protein: CASAPGTGSYEQYF.

The V gene is TRBV11-2, the J gene TRBJ1-1; D possibly corresponds to TRBD1 (6 bases). This CDR3 has 14 amino acids. Trimming removed 5 bases at V and 10 bases at J, with 20 bases between. Germline V lookup: CDR1 SGHAT, CDR2 FQNNGV. The CDR3 loop is CASSGQRGTSGAFF. CDR3 nucleotides: TGTGCCAGCAGCGGACAGAGGGGGACCAGTGGAGCTTTCTTT.

This rearrangement joins TRBV27 to TRBJ1-1; D not certain. CDR1 is MNHEY and CDR2 is SMNVEV in the germline V gene (reference sequence). This CDR3 is 14 amino acids long. V was cut by 6 bases and J by 7 bases, with 18 bases left in between. The CDR3 coding sequence is TGTGCCAGCAGCACCTTCGACACTAGGGTTGAAGCTTTCTTT. Its translation: CASSTFDTRVEAFF.

The V call is TRBV5-1, the J call TRBJ2-3; a possible D gene is TRBD2 (6 bases). CDR1 SGHRS and CDR2 YFSETQ come from the germline V gene. The CDR3 runs to 16 residues. Trimming pared 3 bases from V and 7 bases from J, leaving 21 bases between. CDR3 DNA sequence: TGCGCCAGCAGCTCCGGGGGACCCAGTTTGGGGAATACGCAGTATTTT. Amino acids: CASSSGGPSLGNTQYF.

The rearrangement joins TRBV5-1 to TRBJ2-1; no definite D call. Germline CDR1 SGHRS, CDR2 YFSETQ. V was clipped by 4 bases and J by 0 bases, with 11 bases between them. The CDR3 is 15 residues long. CDR3 amino acids: CASSQRSGSYNEQFF. As DNA, the CDR3 is TGCGCCAGCAGCCAAAGGAGTGGCTCCTACAATGAGCAGTTCTTC. The complete variable domain, with remaining parts taken from reference TRBV5-1 and TRBJ2-1, reads KAGVTQTPRYLIKTRGQQVTLSCSPISGHRSVSWYQQTPGQGLQFLFEYFSETQRNKGNFPGRFSGRQFSNSRSEMNVSTLELGDSALYLCASSQRSGSYNEQFFGPGTRLTVL.

This clone was counted between two and nine times. The chain has TRBV5-1 and TRBJ2-1, with 7 positions matching TRBD2. Per the germline V gene, CDR1 is SGHRS and CDR2 is YFSETQ. J gave up 6 bases and V 4 bases, and 10 bases lay outside the gene matches. The CDR3 runs to 15 residues. The CDR3, as DNA: TGCGCCAGCAGCGGGGCGGGAGTAGTAAGCAATGAGCAGTTCTTC. Translation: CASSGAGVVSNEQFF.

This chain uses TRBV5-4 with TRBJ2-5, with 10 bases matching TRBD2. With V trimmed by 7 bases and J by 3 bases, 3 bases remained unmatched. This CDR3 has 13 amino acids. Looked up from germline, CDR1 is SGHNT and CDR2 is YYREEE (reference sequence). CDR3 in DNA: TGTGCCAGCGGGCTAGCGGGAGAAGAGACCCAGTACTTC. Its translation: CASGLAGEETQYF.

The chain couples TRBV5-1 to TRBJ2-5, with 9 bases identical to TRBD2. Trimming removed 2 bases from V and 6 bases from J; junction bases left unmatched: 17. This CDR3 has 18 residues. The germline CDR1 and CDR2 sequences are SGHRS and YFSETQ. This chain's CDR3 is CASSFAGVAGGTLKTQYF. The CDR3 DNA is TGCGCCAGCAGCTTCGCGGGCGTGGCGGGAGGGACATTGAAGACCCAGTACTTC.

The chain carries TRBV10-3 and TRBJ1-2, with D possibly TRBD1 on 6 matching bases. CDR1 is ENHRY and CDR2 is SYGVKD in the germline V gene. There are 14 residues in the CDR3. CDR3 loop: CASSQDSIFYGYTF. DNA of the CDR3: TGTGCTTCATCGCAGGACAGCATTTTCTATGGCTACACCTTC.

The chain links TRBV2 to TRBJ2-6; D perhaps matches TRBD2 (6 bases). Germline-derived CDR1 and CDR2 are SNHLY and FYNNEI. This CDR3 is built from 16 residues. V dropped 5 bases and J dropped 1 base, with 12 bases sitting between them. The CDR3 DNA follows: TGTGCCAGCAGTTACACTGGGACTTCTGGGGCCAACGTCCTGACTTTC. Translation gives CASSYTGTSGANVLTF.

The sample holds a few counts of this clone. The chain has TRBV5-3 and TRBJ1-4, with 8 bases aligning to TRBD1. TRBV5-3 qualifies as an ORF whose function is uncertain. Losses at the gene ends were 0 bases for V and 6 bases for J; bases not matched to a gene: 7. The CDR3 runs 16 residues. For the CDR3, the DNA is TGTGCCAGAAGCTTGGACGGTGGGACAGGCCATGAAAAACTGTTTTTT. It encodes CARSLDGGTGHEKLFF.

The chain links TRBV5-1 to TRBJ1-1, with D perhaps TRBD1 (5 bases). The length of the CDR3 is 15 residues. Deletions cut 0 bases from V and 1 base from J, with 10 bases between. Germline V gene lookup returns CDR1 SGHRS and CDR2 YFSETQ. CDR3 protein: CASSLEGLGNTEAFF. CDR3 DNA: TGCGCCAGCAGCTTGGAGGGGTTGGGGAACACTGAAGCTTTCTTT.

The genes are TRBV28 and TRBJ2-1; 10 nucleotides match TRBD2. Germline trimming cut 3 bases from V and 6 bases from J; bases unmatched to any gene: 11. Germline V gives CDR1 MDHEN, CDR2 SYDVKM. There are 17 residues in the CDR3. The CDR3 region has the DNA TGTGCCAGCAGTTTCAGCGTGGGCCTAGCGGGAGTCAATGAGCAGTTCTTC. This translates into CASSFSVGLAGVNEQFF.

The chain recombines TRBV28 with TRBJ2-3, with TRBD2 matching over 11 bases. This CDR3 spans 16 amino acids. J was trimmed by 3 bases and V by 4 bases; bases with no gene match: 6. Germline V gene sequence: CDR1 MDHEN, CDR2 SYDVKM. This chain's CDR3 is CASSSPSGRTTDTQYF. CDR3 DNA sequence: TGTGCCAGCAGTTCCCCTAGCGGGAGGACGACAGATACGCAGTATTTT.

This sequence joins TRBV28 and TRBJ1-5, with D tentatively TRBD1 (5 bases). The CDR3 totals 14 residues. V shed 6 bases and J shed 2 bases, with 11 bases lying between them. Germline-derived CDR1 and CDR2 are MDHEN and SYDVKM. The CDR3 DNA sequence: TGTGCCAGCAGCGACAGTTTGGGCAATCAGCCCCAGCATTTT. This sequence encodes CASSDSLGNQPQHF.

V usage is TRBV5-1 and J usage is TRBJ2-2, with TRBD1 matching 9 bases. CDR1 and CDR2 (germline): SGHRS, YFSETQ. There are 16 residues in the CDR3. V shed 2 bases and J 4 bases; nucleotides not matched to a gene: 6. The CDR3 nucleotides read TGCGCCAGCAGCTTACCGGGACAGGGACCCACCGGGGAGCTGTTTTTT. Protein: CASSLPGQGPTGELFF.

J is TRBJ2-7 and V is TRBV1; TRBD2 is the table's D call, not checked against the DNA. TRBV1 is classified as a pseudogene. The CDR3 has 14 residues. The DNA of the CDR3 is TGCACCAGCAGCCAAGTCGGACTAGCGAGCGGGCAGTACTTC. Protein: CTSSQVGLASGQYF.

With regard to this clone: Mismatch with germline at one junction end may stem from a read error. The chain carries TRBV7-7 and TRBJ2-3, with D perhaps TRBD2 (6 bases). Germline V gene data show CDR1 as SSHAT and CDR2 as FNYEAQ (reference sequence). This CDR3 region has 13 residues. CDR3 sequence reads: CASSLGGTDTQYF. The CDR3 DNA reads TGTGCTAGCAGCTTGGGGGGAACAGATACGCAGTATTTT.